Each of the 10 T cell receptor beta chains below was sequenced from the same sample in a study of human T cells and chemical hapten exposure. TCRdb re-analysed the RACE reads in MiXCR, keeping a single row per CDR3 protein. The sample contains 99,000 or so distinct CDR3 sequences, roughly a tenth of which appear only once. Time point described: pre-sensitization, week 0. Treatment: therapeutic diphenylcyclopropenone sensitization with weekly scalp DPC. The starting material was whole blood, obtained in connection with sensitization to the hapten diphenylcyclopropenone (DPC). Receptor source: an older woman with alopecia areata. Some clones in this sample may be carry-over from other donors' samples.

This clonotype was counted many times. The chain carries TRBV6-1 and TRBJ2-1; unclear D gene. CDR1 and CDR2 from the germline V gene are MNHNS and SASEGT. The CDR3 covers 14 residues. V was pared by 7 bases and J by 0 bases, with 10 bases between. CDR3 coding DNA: TGTGCCAGCACCGACCCCGGCTCCTACAATGAGCAGTTCTTC. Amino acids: CASTDPGSYNEQFF.

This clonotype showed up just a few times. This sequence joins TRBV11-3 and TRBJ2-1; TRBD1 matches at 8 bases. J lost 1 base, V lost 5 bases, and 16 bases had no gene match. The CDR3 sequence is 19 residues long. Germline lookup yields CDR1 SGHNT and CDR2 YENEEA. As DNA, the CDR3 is TGTGCCAGCAGCCCCTGGACCCGACAGGGGAGTAGGTCCTACAATGAGCAGTTCTTC. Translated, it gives CASSPWTRQGSRSYNEQFF.

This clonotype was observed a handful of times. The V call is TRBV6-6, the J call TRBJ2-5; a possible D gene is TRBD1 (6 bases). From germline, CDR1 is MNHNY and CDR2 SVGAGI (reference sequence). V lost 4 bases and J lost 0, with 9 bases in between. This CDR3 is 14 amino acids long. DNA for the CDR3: TGTGCCAGCAGTTGGAGGACAGACCAAGAGACCCAGTACTTC. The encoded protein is CASSWRTDQETQYF.

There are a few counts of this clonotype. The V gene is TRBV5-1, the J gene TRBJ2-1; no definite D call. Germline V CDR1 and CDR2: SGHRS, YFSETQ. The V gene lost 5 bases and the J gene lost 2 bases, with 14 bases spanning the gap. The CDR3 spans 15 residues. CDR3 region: CASRPDGQPYNEQFF. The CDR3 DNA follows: TGCGCCAGCAGGCCGGACGGGCAACCCTACAATGAGCAGTTCTTC.

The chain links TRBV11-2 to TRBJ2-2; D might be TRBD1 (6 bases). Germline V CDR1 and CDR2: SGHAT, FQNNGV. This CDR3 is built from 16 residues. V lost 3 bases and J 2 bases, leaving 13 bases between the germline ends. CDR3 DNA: TGTGCCAGCAGCTTCACAGGGCCCACCAACACCGGGGAGCTGTTTTTT. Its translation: CASSFTGPTNTGELFF.

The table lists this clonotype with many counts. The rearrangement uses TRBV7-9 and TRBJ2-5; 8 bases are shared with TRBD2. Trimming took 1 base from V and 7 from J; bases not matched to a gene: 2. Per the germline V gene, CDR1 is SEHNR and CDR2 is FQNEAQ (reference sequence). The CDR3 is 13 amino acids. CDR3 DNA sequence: TGTGCCAGCAGCTTAGAGCGGGGGAGGACCCAGTACTTC. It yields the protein CASSLERGRTQYF.

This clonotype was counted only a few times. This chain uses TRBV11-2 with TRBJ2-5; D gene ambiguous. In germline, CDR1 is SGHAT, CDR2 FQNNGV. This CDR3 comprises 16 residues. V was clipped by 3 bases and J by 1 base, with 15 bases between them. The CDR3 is CASSFVGAGSQETQYF. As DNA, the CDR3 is TGTGCCAGCAGCTTTGTAGGCGCAGGCAGCCAAGAGACCCAGTACTTC.

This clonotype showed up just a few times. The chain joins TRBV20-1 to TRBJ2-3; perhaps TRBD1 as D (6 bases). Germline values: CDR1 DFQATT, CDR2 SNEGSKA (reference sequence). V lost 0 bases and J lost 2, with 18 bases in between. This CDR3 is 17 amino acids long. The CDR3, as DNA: TGCAGTGCTAGAGAGTTGAGGGGGACCTCCAACACAGATACGCAGTATTTT. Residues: CSARELRGTSNTDTQYF.

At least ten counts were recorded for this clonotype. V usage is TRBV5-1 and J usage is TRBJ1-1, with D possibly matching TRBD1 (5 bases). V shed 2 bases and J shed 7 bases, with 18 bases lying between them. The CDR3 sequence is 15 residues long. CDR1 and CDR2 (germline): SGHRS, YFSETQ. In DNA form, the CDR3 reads TGCGCCAGCAGCTTAGTGGGACCCCGAGGGGATGAAGCTTTCTTT. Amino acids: CASSLVGPRGDEAFF.

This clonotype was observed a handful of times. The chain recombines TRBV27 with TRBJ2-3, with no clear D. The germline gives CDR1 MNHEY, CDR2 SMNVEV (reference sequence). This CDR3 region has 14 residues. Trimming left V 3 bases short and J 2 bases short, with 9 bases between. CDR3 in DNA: TGTGCCAGCAGTTTCAGCAGGAACACAGATACGCAGTATTTT. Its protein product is CASSFSRNTDTQYF.